This T cell receptor (beta chain) was identified in a study of immune evolution from preneoplasia to lung adenocarcinoma. General study findings and limits: From normal lung to invasive adenocarcinoma, top clone frequencies appeared to decrease.

This clone was recorded once. Its target is unknown. TCRdb keeps only in-frame clones here, not all; method: immunoSEQ multiplex PCR. The data contain roughly 28,000 clones, roughly 70% of them seen just once; the ten biggest clones take up under 7%. Germline V lookup: CDR1 MNHEY, CDR2 SMNVEV (reference sequence). This CDR3 is built from 14 residues. V was pared by 2 bases and J by 7 bases, with 12 bases between. This clonotype was sampled from a person aged 55 to 75 with invasive lung adenocarcinoma. Some clones in this sample may be carry-over from other donors' samples. The chain links TRBV27 to TRBJ1-5, with D possibly being TRBD1 (6 bases). The specimen sequenced was FFPE invasive lung adenocarcinoma tissue. The CDR3 region is CASSLQGFGQPQHF. The CDR3 DNA sequence: TGTGCCAGCAGTTTACAGGGGTTCGGGCAGCCCCAGCATTTT.